The sample holds a few counts of the clone carrying this T cell receptor beta chain. TCRdb reprocessed the RT-PCR reads with MiXCR, giving one entry per CDR3 protein. The repertoire consists of about 480,000 distinct CDR3 sequences, with 10% to 15% occurring once and the leading ten covering roughly 14%. These data belong to a study of response to subunit inactivated influenza vaccine. The source material was PBMCs from blood, sampled about 6 weeks after vaccination. This TCR was sampled from a middle-aged man who received an inactivated influenza vaccine.

The CDR3 region is CASRDEGAVYGYTF. DNA of the CDR3: TGTGCCAGCAGGGACGAGGGGGCGGTGTATGGCTACACCTTC. The chain employs TRBV12-3 or TRBV12-4 and TRBJ1-2; TRBD1 agrees at 7 bases. The CDR3 length is 14 residues. V lost 6 bases, J lost 5 bases, and 9 bases stayed unmatched.